This T cell receptor beta chain was recovered during a study of neurological immune-mediated disorders. Overall study results and limits: A possible signature was seen in one related-CDR3 cluster, into which phylogenetic grouping placed the repertoires of 18 of 34 multiple sclerosis patients. None of the CDR3 amino acid sequences of expanded clones were shared across subjects, and this suggested private repertoires in all groups.

Each TCR transcript was tagged with a 10-nucleotide random UMI during 5'RACE. A single run covered 15-18 subjects with over 170 million TCR-beta sequences. From the 5' RACE reads, TCRdb called clonotypes with MiXCR, one entry per CDR3 protein. The repertoire has fewer than 50,000 distinct CDR3 sequences, over 2% of them found once; the top ten carry 12%. CDR1 and CDR2 (germline): MGHDK, SYGVNS. There are 15 residues in the CDR3. The trim removed 5 bases at V and 2 bases at J, leaving 8 bases unmatched. As to this clonotype: The antigen is not known.

This chain connects TRBV25-1 to TRBJ2-7; 8 nucleotides agree with TRBD1. The TCR sequence derives from a man aged 25 to 40 with multiple sclerosis. The sequenced sample was PBMCs. The CDR3 bases are TGTGCCAGCAGTATGAGGGGGACAGGCCCCTACGAGCAGTACTTC. This sequence encodes CASSMRGTGPYEQYF.